Listed here are 18 T cell receptor beta chains from one sample, sequenced in a study of T cells in Graves' hyperthyroidism and ophthalmopathy. From RNA transcripts, TCR beta CDR3 regions were amplified. Using the HTBI primer set, a first-round RT-PCR was run on the TCR CDR3. A single record per CDR3 protein comes from TCRdb applying MiXCR to the multiplex PCR reads. There are about 510,000 distinct CDR3 sequences in the sample; 14% occur only once, and about 15% lies in the top ten. The sequencing sample was made of blood. Receptor source: a woman in her thirties or forties with Graves' hyperthyroidism.

Many counts were recorded for this clonotype. The CDR3, as DNA: TGTGCCAGCAGCTCTAGCGGGTTCGGGCAGTTCTTC. Protein: CASSSSGFGQFF. The chain recombines TRBV3-1 with TRBJ2-1; 8 positions match TRBD2. CDR1 is LGHDT and CDR2 is YNNKEL in the germline V gene (reference sequence). The CDR3 consists of 12 residues. Trimming at V came to 5 bases and at J to 12 bases, leaving 6 bases not matched to a gene.

This clonotype was found many times. The CDR3 sequence: CASSEIATQPQHF. The DNA for the CDR3 is TGTGCCAGCAGTGAAATCGCCACTCAGCCCCAGCATTTT. The chain employs TRBV6-1 and TRBJ1-5; D not certain. Germline V lookup: CDR1 MNHNS, CDR2 SASEGT. This CDR3 spans 13 amino acids. V was cut by 2 bases and J by 6 bases, with 8 bases left in between.

The CDR3 coding sequence is TGTGCCACCTTACAGGGGGCAAACACCGGGGAGCTGTTTTTT. Its protein is CATLQGANTGELFF. This chain joins TRBV2 and TRBJ2-2; 9 bases fit TRBD1. The CDR3 spans 14 residues. In germline, CDR1 is SNHLY, CDR2 FYNNEI. J gave up 2 bases and V 10 bases, and 5 bases lay outside the gene matches.

This clonotype was seen at least ten times. The chain joins TRBV20-1 to TRBJ2-1; D perhaps matches TRBD2 (5 bases). V shed 0 bases and J shed 6 bases, with 15 bases lying between them. Germline CDR1 DFQATT, CDR2 SNEGSKA (reference sequence). The CDR3 contains 15 residues. CDR3 sequence: CSARDSEAVLNEQFF. CDR3 bases: TGCAGTGCTAGAGATAGCGAAGCAGTACTCAATGAGCAGTTCTTC.

The rearrangement uses TRBV4-1 and TRBJ2-5; weak D call: TRBD1 (5 bases). This CDR3 has 16 amino acids. The germline V and J ends were trimmed by 6 bases and 0 bases, with 17 bases remaining between them. Per the germline V gene, CDR1 is MGHRA and CDR2 is YSYEKL. The CDR3 reads CASSRSRGLYQETQYF. CDR3 nucleotide sequence: TGCGCCAGCAGTCGCTCAAGGGGTCTGTACCAAGAGACCCAGTACTTC.

Only a few counts were recorded for this clonotype. J is TRBJ2-3 and V is TRBV20-1; D unclear. This CDR3 has 15 residues. Germline CDR1 reads DFQATT; CDR2 reads SNEGSKA (reference sequence). Trimming cost V 6 bases and J 2 bases, with 18 bases left between them. As DNA, the CDR3 is TGCAGTGCCGGGCCGGGCCTCATACTCACAGATACGCAGTATTTT. As protein: CSAGPGLILTDTQYF.

The sample holds many counts of this clonotype. J is TRBJ2-7 and V is TRBV20-1; no definite D call. The ends were cut back, 6 bases at V and 3 bases at J, with 15 bases in the middle. Per germline, CDR1 DFQATT and CDR2 SNEGSKA (reference sequence). The CDR3 loop spans 13 amino acids. CDR3: CSAQDGLGYEQYF. The CDR3 DNA follows: TGCAGTGCCCAAGACGGGCTGGGCTACGAGCAGTACTTC.

The chain combines TRBV6-1 with TRBJ1-2; perhaps TRBD1 as D (5 bases). Germline V gives CDR1 MNHNS, CDR2 SASEGT. The CDR3 extends over 19 amino acids. V dropped 2 bases and J dropped 1 base, with 23 bases sitting between them. The CDR3 here is CASSERHRDRIGDNYGYTF. The CDR3 DNA reads as TGTGCCAGCAGTGAAAGACACCGGGACCGGATTGGTGATAACTATGGCTACACCTTC.

V and J are TRBV2 and TRBJ2-3; 8 nucleotides agree with TRBD2. Germline V lookup: CDR1 SNHLY, CDR2 FYNNEI. Unmatched junction bases numbered 12, after V lost 10 bases and J lost 0 bases. This CDR3 comprises 16 residues. Written as DNA, the CDR3 is TGTGCCACCAAAGTACTGGGACTAGTGAGCACAGATACGCAGTATTTT. Translation gives CATKVLGLVSTDTQYF.

This clonotype occurred many times. This chain links TRBV5-8 with TRBJ2-1; 9 nucleotides match TRBD1. This CDR3 contains 15 residues. Trimming took 2 bases from V and 6 from J; bases not matched to a gene: 6. The germline CDR1 and CDR2 sequences are SGHTS and YDEGEE. The CDR3 region has the DNA TGTGCCAGCAGCTTTCAACAGGGGGCGTTCAATGAGCAGTTCTTC. Translated, it gives CASSFQQGAFNEQFF.

This clonotype has a count of ten or more. The chain couples TRBV27 to TRBJ2-7, with 8 nucleotides matching TRBD1. The germline CDR1 and CDR2 sequences are MNHEY and SMNVEV (reference sequence). With V trimmed by 0 bases and J by 7 bases, 8 bases remained unmatched. This CDR3 contains 15 residues. The CDR3 loop reads CASSLSGRGPFEQYF. Written as DNA, the CDR3 is TGTGCCAGCAGTTTATCAGGCAGGGGGCCGTTTGAGCAGTACTTC.

The chain uses TRBV30 and TRBJ1-1, with 8 positions matching TRBD1. Trimming cost V 5 bases and J 5 bases; bases outside gene matches: 16. Germline assignment: CDR1 GTSNPN and CDR2 SVGIG (reference sequence). This CDR3 is built from 16 residues. Written as DNA, the CDR3 is TGTGCCTGGGGAGACGATGGCGACAGGGGCAGGACTGAAGCTTTCTTT. It encodes CAWGDDGDRGRTEAFF.

This clonotype was picked up a small number of times. The rearrangement joins TRBV25-1 to TRBJ2-1; D gene uncertain. The CDR3 loop spans 13 amino acids. Germline V gives CDR1 MGHDK, CDR2 SYGVNS. The V and J ends lost 3 bases and 10 bases respectively, with 13 bases between them. CDR3 sequence: CASSDYLVAEQFF. The CDR3 DNA reads TGTGCCAGCAGTGATTACCTGGTGGCCGAGCAGTTCTTC.

This clonotype was detected many times. One junction end does not reproduce the germline sequence, and a read error may be involved. The genes are TRBV29-1 and TRBJ2-7; 7 bases agree with TRBD2. CDR1 is SQVTM and CDR2 is ANQGSEA in the germline V gene. This CDR3 spans 15 amino acids. Here the CDR3 DNA reads TGCAGCGTAGAAGGCGGGAGAGGAACCTCCTACGAGCAGTACTTC. The encoded protein is CSVEGGRGTSYEQYF.

This rearrangement joins TRBV6-1 to TRBJ2-7; 7 bases are shared with TRBD2. V was clipped by 4 bases and J by 0 bases; unmatched bases: 9. The CDR3 spans 16 residues. Germline CDR1 is MNHNS and CDR2 is SASEGT. The CDR3 protein is CASSGGQRDDSYEQYF. The CDR3 bases are TGTGCCAGCAGTGGGGGCCAGCGGGACGACTCCTACGAGCAGTACTTC.

This clonotype showed up many times. This chain uses TRBV3-1 with TRBJ2-7, with TRBD2 matching 8 bases. After removal of 4 bases from V and 1 base from J, the junction contained 9 bases not matched to a gene. The CDR3 contains 16 residues. CDR1 is LGHDT, CDR2 YNNKEL, per germline (reference sequence). As DNA, the CDR3 is TGTGCCAGCAGCCCCCGTGGGATAGCGGGATCCTACGAGCAGTACTTC. Its protein product is CASSPRGIAGSYEQYF.

The chain recombines TRBV27 with TRBJ2-1, with D maybe TRBD2 (6 bases). CDR3 length: 12 amino acids. The V gene's germline CDR1 is MNHEY and CDR2 SMNVEV (reference sequence). Between the trimmed V and J ends, which lost 8 bases and 12 bases, there was a span of 17 bases. This chain's CDR3 is CASSTSPPTQFF. In nucleotides, the CDR3 is TGTGCCAGCTCGACTAGTCCCCCAACGCAGTTCTTC.

This clonotype came up a few times. The V call is TRBV7-9, the J call TRBJ2-3; 10 positions agree with TRBD2. V trimming: 0 bases; J trimming: 3 bases; junction bases outside the gene matches: 6. CDR1 and CDR2 (germline): SEHNR, FQNEAQ (reference sequence). The length of the CDR3 is 17 residues. CDR3 sequence (DNA): TGTGCCAGCAGCTTAGCGGGTACTAGCGGGAAAACAGATACGCAGTATTTT. This sequence encodes CASSLAGTSGKTDTQYF. Based on the CDR3 plus reference TRBV7-9 and TRBJ2-3, the full variable domain is DTGVSQNPRHKITKRGQNVTFRCDPISEHNRLYWYRQTLGQGPEFLTYFQNEAQLEKSRLLSDRFSAERPKGSFSTLEIQRTEQGDSAMYLCASSLAGTSGKTDTQYFGPGTRLTVL.